Listed below are T cell receptor beta chains from one sample, sequenced in a study of pediatric ulcerative colitis. TCRdb's copy holds only in-frame clones and misses some; the assay was immunoSEQ multiplex PCR. The table lists around 61,000 clones, approximately 87% of them singletons, with about 3.5% in the top ten. Material for sequencing was blood. The receptors derive from a boy aged 5-17 years with severe ulcerative colitis. CDR3s include the opening cysteine and the closing phenylalanine or tryptophan. The order of the fields is J gene, D gene, V gene, clone size, CDR3 DNA, CDR3 protein. A D gene is named only where the DNA matches it firmly. Clone size is given for some rows only: seen once, a few or many times, or a class if the clone is expanded.

j_gene: TRBJ1-2
d_gene: -
v_gene: TRBV9
abundance: once
CDR3nt: TGTGCCAGCAGCGTAGTAGGGTTTGGTGGCTACACCTTC
CDR3aa: CASSVVGFGGYTF

j_gene: TRBJ2-1
d_gene: -
v_gene: TRBV7-9
abundance: -
CDR3nt: TGTGCCAGCAGCTTAGATTGGGGAGGGGGCCATGAGCAGTTCTTC
CDR3aa: CASSLDWGGGHEQFF

j_gene: TRBJ2-1
d_gene: -
v_gene: TRBV10-3
abundance: -
CDR3nt: TGTGCCATCAGTGTGTTGTCTGTAACCGGGAGTGAGGATGAGCAGTTCTTC
CDR3aa: CAISVLSVTGSEDEQFF

j_gene: TRBJ2-1
d_gene: -
v_gene: TRBV6-5
abundance: -
CDR3nt: TGTGCCACCTCGGTCCAGGGAAACTACAATGAGCAGTTCTTC
CDR3aa: CATSVQGNYNEQFF

j_gene: TRBJ2-1
d_gene: -
v_gene: TRBV6-1
abundance: once
CDR3nt: TGTGCCAGCAGTCAACAGCGGAACTCCTACAATGAGCAGTTCTTC
CDR3aa: CASSQQRNSYNEQFF

j_gene: TRBJ1-4
d_gene: TRBD1
v_gene: TRBV25-1
abundance: -
CDR3nt: TGTGCCAGCAGTGATTTGGGGACAGGGTATGAAAAACTGTTTTTT
CDR3aa: CASSDLGTGYEKLFF

j_gene: TRBJ1-2
d_gene: TRBD1
v_gene: TRBV30
abundance: -
CDR3nt: TGTGCCTCCGACTCGGGACAGACTTCCTATGGCTACACCTTC
CDR3aa: CASDSGQTSYGYTF

j_gene: TRBJ2-7
d_gene: TRBD2
v_gene: TRBV6-5
abundance: -
CDR3nt: TGTGCCAGCAGTTACGGGGCGGGAGCCCCGGGAGAGCAGTACTTC
CDR3aa: CASSYGAGAPGEQYF

j_gene: TRBJ1-1
d_gene: TRBD1
v_gene: TRBV30
abundance: -
CDR3nt: TGTGCCTGGACAGGGGGCTTGAACACTGAAGCTTTCTTT
CDR3aa: CAWTGGLNTEAFF

j_gene: TRBJ2-2
d_gene: -
v_gene: TRBV6-5
abundance: -
CDR3nt: TGTGCCAGCAGTCTAGGGGGTAGCGCCGGGGAGCTGTTTTTT
CDR3aa: CASSLGGSAGELFF

j_gene: TRBJ2-3
d_gene: -
v_gene: TRBV15
abundance: -
CDR3nt: TGTGCCACCAGGAGGGGTAGGGCAGCTAGCACAGATACGCAGTATTTT
CDR3aa: CATRRGRAASTDTQYF

j_gene: TRBJ2-4
d_gene: TRBD2
v_gene: TRBV7-2
abundance: few
CDR3nt: TGTGCCAGCAGCTTTACTAGCGTGAACATTCAGTACTTC
CDR3aa: CASSFTSVNIQYF

j_gene: TRBJ2-7
d_gene: TRBD2
v_gene: TRBV30
abundance: -
CDR3nt: TGTGCCTGGTCAAAAGCGGGAGCCTACGAGCAGTACTTC
CDR3aa: CAWSKAGAYEQYF

j_gene: TRBJ2-7
d_gene: -
v_gene: TRBV4-2
abundance: -
CDR3nt: TGTGCCAGCAGCCCCGGCCGCCTAAACTTCTACGAGCAGTACTTC
CDR3aa: CASSPGRLNFYEQYF

j_gene: TRBJ2-1
d_gene: TRBD2
v_gene: TRBV6-1
abundance: -
CDR3nt: TGTGCCAGCAGAGCGGGGAGCCGCCCATTCTTC
CDR3aa: CASRAGSRPFF

j_gene: TRBJ2-2
d_gene: TRBD2
v_gene: TRBV4-1
abundance: -
CDR3nt: TGCGCCAGCAGCCAGGTGGTAGCGGGAGTTTGGGCCCCGAACACCGGGGAGCTGTTTTTT
CDR3aa: CASSQVVAGVWAPNTGELFF

j_gene: TRBJ2-1
d_gene: -
v_gene: TRBV4-2
abundance: -
CDR3nt: TGTGCCAGCAGCCAAGCGGGAGTGGATTACAATGAGCAGTTCTTC
CDR3aa: CASSQAGVDYNEQFF

j_gene: TRBJ1-1
d_gene: -
v_gene: TRBV6-1
abundance: -
CDR3nt: TGTGCCAGCAGTGGCCGCCCAAACACTGAAGCTTTCTTT
CDR3aa: CASSGRPNTEAFF

j_gene: TRBJ1-5
d_gene: -
v_gene: TRBV18
abundance: -
CDR3nt: TGTGCCAGCTCACCAGGGGGTAGCAATCAGCCCCAGCATTTT
CDR3aa: CASSPGGSNQPQHF

j_gene: TRBJ2-1
d_gene: -
v_gene: TRBV19
abundance: -
CDR3nt: TGTGCCAGTAGTATAGATCGAGCGGAGGGCTCCTACAATGAGCAGTTCTTC
CDR3aa: CASSIDRAEGSYNEQFF

j_gene: TRBJ2-2
d_gene: TRBD2
v_gene: TRBV6-5
abundance: once
CDR3nt: TGTGCCAGCAGTAGAGCGGGAGTGGGTACCGGGGAGCTGTTTTTT
CDR3aa: CASSRAGVGTGELFF

j_gene: TRBJ1-2
d_gene: TRBD1
v_gene: TRBV18
abundance: -
CDR3nt: TGTGCCAGCTCACCAAGTAACCAGGGGGCGCGTGGCTACACCTTC
CDR3aa: CASSPSNQGARGYTF

j_gene: TRBJ2-7
d_gene: TRBD1
v_gene: TRBV5-6
abundance: once
CDR3nt: TGTGCCAGCAGCTCCGGGACAGGGGCCTACGAGCAGTACTTC
CDR3aa: CASSSGTGAYEQYF

j_gene: TRBJ2-2
d_gene: TRBD1
v_gene: TRBV5-1
abundance: -
CDR3nt: TGCGCCAGCAGCCGTGAAGGGCGGACAGGGAACACCGGGGAGCTGTTTTTT
CDR3aa: CASSREGRTGNTGELFF

j_gene: TRBJ2-5
d_gene: TRBD1
v_gene: TRBV28
abundance: -
CDR3nt: TGTGCCAGCAGTTACCGGACAGGGCCGTACCAAGAGACCCAGTACTTC
CDR3aa: CASSYRTGPYQETQYF

j_gene: TRBJ2-7
d_gene: -
v_gene: TRBV21-1
abundance: -
CDR3nt: TGTGCCAGCAGGCGGAACGGGAGGGTCCCTACCTACGAGCAGTACTTC
CDR3aa: CASRRNGRVPTYEQYF

j_gene: TRBJ2-3
d_gene: -
v_gene: TRBV11-2
abundance: -
CDR3nt: TGTGCCAGCAGCTTAACCCCGGGATCCCGCACAGATACGCAGTATTTT
CDR3aa: CASSLTPGSRTDTQYF

j_gene: TRBJ2-7
d_gene: TRBD2
v_gene: TRBV6-5
abundance: -
CDR3nt: TGTGCCAGCAGTTACTCTGCTAGCGGAACCTACGAGCAGTACTTC
CDR3aa: CASSYSASGTYEQYF

j_gene: TRBJ2-2
d_gene: -
v_gene: TRBV9
abundance: -
CDR3nt: TGTGCCAGCAGCGGACTGTACACCGGGGAGCTGTTTTTT
CDR3aa: CASSGLYTGELFF

j_gene: TRBJ1-2
d_gene: -
v_gene: TRBV25-1
abundance: few
CDR3nt: TGTGCCAGCAGTTTTACGGAGAACTATGGCTACACCTTC
CDR3aa: CASSFTENYGYTF

j_gene: TRBJ1-1
d_gene: -
v_gene: TRBV10-1
abundance: -
CDR3nt: TGCGCCAGCAGTGGATACAGAGGCACTGAAGCTTTCTTT
CDR3aa: CASSGYRGTEAFF

j_gene: TRBJ2-7
d_gene: TRBD1
v_gene: TRBV11-2
abundance: -
CDR3nt: TGTGCCAGCAGCCGGAATACAGACAGGGACTACGAGCAGTACTTC
CDR3aa: CASSRNTDRDYEQYF

j_gene: TRBJ1-2
d_gene: -
v_gene: TRBV7-6
abundance: -
CDR3nt: TGTGCCAGCAGCTTACTCGCAGGGGAGGGTTTTCTTGGCTACACCTTC
CDR3aa: CASSLLAGEGFLGYTF

j_gene: TRBJ1-1
d_gene: -
v_gene: TRBV7-9
abundance: few
CDR3nt: TGTGCCAGCAGCCTGGGGGACGGGAACACTGAAGCTTTCTTT
CDR3aa: CASSLGDGNTEAFF

j_gene: TRBJ1-5
d_gene: -
v_gene: TRBV29-1
abundance: -
CDR3nt: TGCAGCGTTGTTACAGTTGATCAGCCCCAGCATTTT
CDR3aa: CSVVTVDQPQHF

j_gene: TRBJ1-1
d_gene: -
v_gene: TRBV30
abundance: -
CDR3nt: TGTGCCTGGAGTAGGCAGGCTTTGAACACTGAAGCTTTCTTT
CDR3aa: CAWSRQALNTEAFF

j_gene: TRBJ1-5
d_gene: -
v_gene: TRBV2
abundance: -
CDR3nt: TGTGCCAGCAGTGAAAGGGTGTTGTCAGGGAGGCATCAGCCCCAGCATTTT
CDR3aa: CASSERVLSGRHQPQHF

j_gene: TRBJ1-3
d_gene: -
v_gene: TRBV10-2
abundance: -
CDR3nt: TGCGCCACGTCGCTGGGGGGAAGTGCCGGAAACACCATATATTTT
CDR3aa: CATSLGGSAGNTIYF

j_gene: TRBJ2-7
d_gene: -
v_gene: TRBV7-6
abundance: -
CDR3nt: TGTGCCAGCAGCTACGAGGGGTGGGACTACGAGCAGTACTTC
CDR3aa: CASSYEGWDYEQYF

j_gene: TRBJ2-4
d_gene: TRBD2
v_gene: TRBV13
abundance: -
CDR3nt: TGTGCCAGCAGCTCGTCCAGCGGGGGATTCGGCCAGTACTTC
CDR3aa: CASSSSSGGFGQYF

j_gene: TRBJ1-5
d_gene: -
v_gene: TRBV9
abundance: -
CDR3nt: TGTGCCAGCAGCGCCGACGGCGGTGGTCAGCCCCAGCATTTT
CDR3aa: CASSADGGGQPQHF

j_gene: TRBJ1-1
d_gene: -
v_gene: TRBV27
abundance: -
CDR3nt: TGTGCCAGCAGTTTCCAGGGTGTCGCTGAAGCTTTCTTT
CDR3aa: CASSFQGVAEAFF

j_gene: TRBJ2-5
d_gene: -
v_gene: TRBV4-2
abundance: once
CDR3nt: TGTGCCAGCAGCCAAGATTCGGCGGTTTGGGGGACCCAGTACTTC
CDR3aa: CASSQDSAVWGTQYF

j_gene: TRBJ1-3
d_gene: -
v_gene: TRBV6-5
abundance: few
CDR3nt: TGTGCCAGCAGCCTGGGGGGCCCCTCTGGAAACACCATATATTTT
CDR3aa: CASSLGGPSGNTIYF

j_gene: TRBJ2-1
d_gene: -
v_gene: TRBV6-5
abundance: -
CDR3nt: TGTGCCAGCAGTTACTCGAACCTAGTGGGTTTGAATGAGCAGTTCTTC
CDR3aa: CASSYSNLVGLNEQFF

j_gene: TRBJ2-7
d_gene: -
v_gene: TRBV6-5
abundance: -
CDR3nt: TGTGCCAGCAGTTACGATAGACTGTTCCCGTACTTC
CDR3aa: CASSYDRLFPYF

j_gene: TRBJ2-3
d_gene: TRBD1
v_gene: TRBV7-3
abundance: -
CDR3nt: TGTGCCAGCAGCTCGGACAGGGGGGGAGATACGCAGTATTTT
CDR3aa: CASSSDRGGDTQYF

j_gene: TRBJ2-7
d_gene: -
v_gene: TRBV7-9
abundance: -
CDR3nt: TGTGCCAGCAGCTTAGTGACCTACGAGCAGTACTTC
CDR3aa: CASSLVTYEQYF

j_gene: TRBJ2-7
d_gene: TRBD1
v_gene: TRBV27
abundance: -
CDR3nt: TGTGCCAGCAGAAAATCTCCGGGACAGGGCTACGAGCAGTACTTC
CDR3aa: CASRKSPGQGYEQYF

j_gene: TRBJ2-7
d_gene: -
v_gene: TRBV6-5
abundance: -
CDR3nt: TGTGCCAGCAGTTACAGCGACGAGCAGTACTTC
CDR3aa: CASSYSDEQYF

j_gene: TRBJ2-2
d_gene: -
v_gene: TRBV13
abundance: -
CDR3nt: TGTGCCAGCAGCTTTTATTCCACAAGGGGGGTCACCGGGGAGCTGTTTTTT
CDR3aa: CASSFYSTRGVTGELFF

j_gene: TRBJ2-5
d_gene: TRBD2
v_gene: TRBV18
abundance: once
CDR3nt: TGTGCCAGCTCACCCACTAGCGGGAGGGCCCTGGCAGAGACCCAGTACTTC
CDR3aa: CASSPTSGRALAETQYF

j_gene: TRBJ2-2
d_gene: -
v_gene: TRBV19
abundance: -
CDR3nt: TGTGCCAGTGGTCTAGAGCCGAACACCGGGGAGCTGTTTTTT
CDR3aa: CASGLEPNTGELFF

j_gene: TRBJ2-1
d_gene: TRBD2
v_gene: TRBV27
abundance: -
CDR3nt: TGTGCCAGCAGTTTGAGTTTAGCGGGAGGGTATCAGTTCTTC
CDR3aa: CASSLSLAGGYQFF